This T cell receptor (beta chain) was observed in a study of shared clonotypes between healthy human individuals. Across the whole study: For every donor, three CD4 naive, three CD4 memory, two CD8 naive and one CD8 memory plates were used.

Findings of the study overall: Sampling used blood alone; tissue repertoires probably differ. When compared with the clonotypes that were shared by all four sorted-subset donors, the non-shared clonotypes turned out to have lower generation probabilities.

Germline V gene lookup returns CDR1 SGHTA and CDR2 FQGNSA. CDR3 size: 14 residues. Trimming removed 1 base at V and 3 bases at J, with 10 bases between. As concerns this clone: The antigen is not known.

Here immunoSEQ multiplex PCR was the method, and the copy in TCRdb shows in-frame clones only, minus some. This table has about 2.4 million clones, 80% to 95% appearing once. The sample taken for sequencing was naive CD4+ T cells from PBMCs. Subset noted: CD45RA+ positively selected. The source is a man aged 18 to 29 in good health. Some clones in this sample may be carry-over from other donors' samples. The genes are TRBV7-2 and TRBJ2-7; a possible D gene is TRBD2 (5 bases). The CDR3 sequence: CASSLVLAGYEQYF. CDR3 DNA: TGTGCCAGCAGCTTAGTTCTAGCAGGCTACGAGCAGTACTTC.